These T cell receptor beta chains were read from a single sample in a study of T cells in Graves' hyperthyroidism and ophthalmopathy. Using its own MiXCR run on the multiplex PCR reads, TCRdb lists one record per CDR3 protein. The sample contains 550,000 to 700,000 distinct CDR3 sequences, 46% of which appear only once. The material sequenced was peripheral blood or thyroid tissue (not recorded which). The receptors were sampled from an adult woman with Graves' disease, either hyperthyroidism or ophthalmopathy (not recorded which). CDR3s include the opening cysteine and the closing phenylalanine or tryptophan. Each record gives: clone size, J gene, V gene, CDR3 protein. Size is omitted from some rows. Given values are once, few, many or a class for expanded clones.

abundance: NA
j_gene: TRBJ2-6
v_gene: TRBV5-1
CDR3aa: CASSLGNF

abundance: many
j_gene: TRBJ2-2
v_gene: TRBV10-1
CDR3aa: CASRGQGSGELFF

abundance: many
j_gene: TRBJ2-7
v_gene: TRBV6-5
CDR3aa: CASSYFDGDRGYEQYF

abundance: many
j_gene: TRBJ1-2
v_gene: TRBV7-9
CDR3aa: CAGWGSANYGYTF

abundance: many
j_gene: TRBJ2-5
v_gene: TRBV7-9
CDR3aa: CASSLVRTQYF

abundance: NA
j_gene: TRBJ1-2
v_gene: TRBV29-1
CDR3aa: CSVEVGTGFPGYTF

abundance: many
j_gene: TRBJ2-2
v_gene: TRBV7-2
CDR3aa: CASSPDRARELFF

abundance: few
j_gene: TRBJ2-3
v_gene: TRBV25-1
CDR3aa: CASSGQAQYF

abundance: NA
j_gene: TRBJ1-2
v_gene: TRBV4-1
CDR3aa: CASSQGWTGAGGYTF

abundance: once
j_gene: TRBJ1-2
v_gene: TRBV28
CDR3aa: CASSSQGAPGGYTF

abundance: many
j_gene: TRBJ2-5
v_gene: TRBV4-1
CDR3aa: CASSHPGAGQETQYF

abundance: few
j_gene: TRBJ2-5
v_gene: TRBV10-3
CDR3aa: CAVGQVTQYF

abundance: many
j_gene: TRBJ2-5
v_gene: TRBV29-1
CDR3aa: CSVAERGGLQETQYF

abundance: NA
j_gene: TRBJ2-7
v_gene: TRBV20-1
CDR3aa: CSATDGRAAGEQYF

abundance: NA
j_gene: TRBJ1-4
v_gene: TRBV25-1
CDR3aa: CASSGPSGGFEKLFF

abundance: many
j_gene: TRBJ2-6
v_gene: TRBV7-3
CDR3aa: CASSPLGGASGANVLTF

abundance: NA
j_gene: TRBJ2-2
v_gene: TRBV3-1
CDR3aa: CASSRGGDLGTTGELFF

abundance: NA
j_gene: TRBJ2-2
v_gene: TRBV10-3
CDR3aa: CAHSGRDIGELFF

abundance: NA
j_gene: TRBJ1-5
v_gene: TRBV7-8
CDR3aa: CASSLVGGRVQPQHF

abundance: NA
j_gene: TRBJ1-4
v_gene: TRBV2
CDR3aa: CASIGAEKLFF

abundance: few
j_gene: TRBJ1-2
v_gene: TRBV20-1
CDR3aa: CSAPRTGTDYGYTF

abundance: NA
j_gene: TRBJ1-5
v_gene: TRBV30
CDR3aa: CASAGQGIQPQHF

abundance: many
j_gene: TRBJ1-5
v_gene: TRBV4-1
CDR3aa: CASSQEFIQRNQPQHF

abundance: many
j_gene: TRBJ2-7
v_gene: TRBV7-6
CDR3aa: CASSSMVMGLAPHYEQYF

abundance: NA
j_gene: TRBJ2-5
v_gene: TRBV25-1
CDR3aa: CASSAGLAGGETQYF

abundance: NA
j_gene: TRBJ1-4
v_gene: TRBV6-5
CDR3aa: CASSYRGGF

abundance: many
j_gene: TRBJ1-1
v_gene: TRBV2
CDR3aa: CAYIRPGLNTEAFF

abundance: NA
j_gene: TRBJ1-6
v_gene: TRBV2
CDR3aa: CASSEDRSNSPLHF

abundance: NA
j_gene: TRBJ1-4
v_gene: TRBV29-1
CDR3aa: CSVGDRGTEKLFF

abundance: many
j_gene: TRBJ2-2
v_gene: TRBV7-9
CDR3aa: CASSREDGELFF

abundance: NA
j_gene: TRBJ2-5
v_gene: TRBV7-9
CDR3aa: CASSQGRPAFETQYF

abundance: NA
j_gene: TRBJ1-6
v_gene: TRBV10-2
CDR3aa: CASRSGGANSPLHF

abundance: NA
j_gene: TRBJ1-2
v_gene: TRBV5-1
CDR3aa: CASSLRGDLREHGYTF

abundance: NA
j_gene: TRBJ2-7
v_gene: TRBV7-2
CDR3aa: CASSLGLEEIQYF

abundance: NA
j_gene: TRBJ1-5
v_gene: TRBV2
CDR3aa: CASSKQGVGNQPQHF

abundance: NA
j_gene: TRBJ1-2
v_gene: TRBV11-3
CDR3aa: CASSHGGGQGQGGYTF

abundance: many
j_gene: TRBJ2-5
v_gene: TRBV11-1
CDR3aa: CASSLSFSGREETQYF